This record covers a single T cell receptor (beta chain). Its target is not known. This entry is derived from a study of T-cell memory formation after mild COVID-19. The wider study: The TCR clusters were mostly specific to one donor. Study-level findings and limits: Pre-infection memory already had some responding clones, implying cross-reactive memory joined. Contracting clones from day 15 to 85 showed balanced CD4/CD8; later expanders favored CD4+.

CDR3 length: 13 amino acids. Between the trimmed V and J ends, which lost 6 bases and 3 bases, there was a span of 11 bases. The germline V gene has CDR1 MNHEY and CDR2 SMNVEV (reference sequence). A 5'RACE reaction primed in the constant segment made cDNA libraries of TCR alpha and TCR beta, and these carried sample barcodes and UMIs. TCRdb re-derived calls from the 5' RACE reads in MiXCR, one entry per CDR3 protein. The sample carries 450,000 or so distinct CDR3 sequences, more than 20% recorded once. V is TRBV27 and J is TRBJ2-5; TRBD2 is a possible D gene (5 bases). The receptor was isolated from an adult woman who had mild COVID-19 (a few samples of this study predate the infection). Cell type and time point are not known. Sequenced material: PBMCs or a T cell subset sorted from them (not recorded which). In DNA, the CDR3 is TGTGCCAGCAGACCAGCGGTGGAAGAGACCCAGTACTTC. It specifies CASRPAVEETQYF.